The 20 T cell receptor beta chains listed next were all sequenced from one sample in a study of T-cell reconstitution after alpha-beta-depleted transplantation in children. Using unique molecular identifiers, the investigators prepared the TCRbeta library. Each CDR3 protein gets one entry after TCRdb re-called the PCR reads with MiXCR. The repertoire holds over 90,000 distinct CDR3 sequences, approximately 5.4% seen once, with roughly 5.5% in the top ten. The sample here was PBMCs, mostly from graft donor cells, taken 60 days after TCRalphabeta/CD19-depleted stem cell transplant. All receptors derive from a female patient between 2 and 10 years old who had a stem cell transplant for Fanconi anemia, so the T cells may come from the graft donor.

This clonotype was counted many times. The chain joins TRBV10-3 to TRBJ2-3; D not resolved. This CDR3 has 15 residues. Trimming took off 7 bases at V and 2 bases at J, with 16 bases between the two ends. Germline assignment: CDR1 ENHRY and CDR2 SYGVKD. CDR3: CAITADGWDTDTQYF. CDR3 DNA: TGTGCCATCACCGCGGACGGGTGGGACACAGATACGCAGTATTTT.

This clonotype has a handful of counts. This sequence joins TRBV19 and TRBJ2-1; D remains ambiguous. Germline CDR1 reads LNHDA; CDR2 reads SQIVND (reference sequence). V lost 5 bases and J 11 bases, leaving 19 bases between the germline ends. The CDR3 totals 14 residues. In DNA, the CDR3 is TGTGCCAGTAGTCCCCCGATGTTCGGGCCCAAGCAGTTCTTC. The encoded protein is CASSPPMFGPKQFF.

The rearrangement joins TRBV10-2 to TRBJ2-5, with TRBD2 matching 8 bases. Germline loops: CDR1 WSHSY, CDR2 SAAADI. Germline trimming cut 3 bases from V and 1 base from J; bases unmatched to any gene: 10. The CDR3 extends over 17 amino acids. CDR3 region: CASSERPSGLGQETQYF. The CDR3 bases are TGCGCCAGCAGTGAACGCCCTAGCGGGCTAGGCCAAGAGACCCAGTACTTC.

The gene calls are TRBV6-1 and TRBJ2-3; 7 positions match TRBD2. CDR3 length equals 13 residues. Germline V CDR1 and CDR2: MNHNS, SASEGT. After removal of 8 bases from V and 3 bases from J, the junction contained 5 bases not matched to a gene. CDR3 region: CASQILATDTQYF. The DNA of the CDR3 is TGTGCCAGCCAAATACTAGCGACAGATACGCAGTATTTT.

This clonotype occurred many times. V is TRBV5-8 and J is TRBJ2-7, with D possibly being TRBD2 (5 bases). The CDR3 extends over 15 amino acids. V lost 2 bases, J lost 9 bases, and 21 bases lay in between. The V gene's germline CDR1 is SGHTS and CDR2 YDEGEE. CDR3 amino acids: CASSFRGEYPEGQYF. CDR3 DNA sequence: TGTGCCAGCAGCTTTCGGGGTGAATACCCCGAGGGGCAGTACTTC.

In the case of this clonotype: A single base separates this from a much larger clone, so it may be a read error. The CDR3 DNA reads as TGTTCCAGCAGCTTAGCAGGGGACACTGAAGCTTTCTTT. It codes for CSSSLAGDTEAFF. The V call is TRBV7-9, the J call TRBJ1-1, with D tentatively TRBD1 (6 bases). The CDR3 runs to 13 residues. The germline CDR1 and CDR2 sequences are SEHNR and FQNEAQ (reference sequence).

In this sample, this clonotype turned up many times. The J gene is TRBJ2-1, the V gene TRBV7-6; the D gene is possibly TRBD2 (5 bases). Trimming left V 1 base short and J 2 bases short, with 21 bases between. The CDR3 runs to 19 residues. Germline loops: CDR1 SGHVS, CDR2 FNYEAQ. The CDR3 reads CASSLGSRDLGAPYNEQFF. For the CDR3, the DNA is TGTGCCAGCAGCTTAGGCTCTCGGGATCTGGGAGCCCCCTACAATGAGCAGTTCTTC.

The table lists this clonotype with many counts. This chain links TRBV29-1 with TRBJ1-1; unclear D gene. Germline-derived CDR1 and CDR2 are SQVTM and ANQGSEA. This CDR3 has 13 amino acids. Trimming took 3 bases from V and 1 from J, leaving 9 bases between them. CDR3 amino acids: CSVEKGRNTEAFF. CDR3 DNA sequence: TGCAGCGTTGAGAAGGGAAGGAACACTGAAGCTTTCTTT.

The CDR3 loop is CASSLAAPGPGELFF. In DNA, the CDR3 is TGTGCCAGCAGCTTAGCGGCCCCGGGCCCCGGGGAGCTGTTTTTT. The chain is built from TRBV7-2 and TRBJ2-2; no clear D. Trimming left V 0 bases short and J 6 bases short, with 11 bases between. The CDR3 loop spans 15 amino acids. Looked up from germline, CDR1 is SGHTA and CDR2 is FQGNSA.

This clonotype was counted at least ten times. The chain employs TRBV14 and TRBJ2-1; no definite D call. The CDR3 is made up of 16 amino acids. Trimming removed 4 bases at V and 4 bases at J, with 17 bases between. The germline V gene has CDR1 SGHDN and CDR2 FVKESK. The CDR3 nucleotides are TGTGCCAGCAGCCCTTTCTTAGCAGATTCGTACAATGAGCAGTTCTTC. Its translation: CASSPFLADSYNEQFF. The full variable domain, with the rest looked up from reference TRBV14 and TRBJ2-1, is EAGVTQFPSHSVIEKGQTVTLRCDPISGHDNLYWYRRVMGKEIKFLLHFVKESKQDESGMPNNRFLAERTGGTYSTLKVQPAELEDSGVYFCASSPFLADSYNEQFFGPGTRLTVL.

This clonotype was counted a few times. This chain links TRBV18 with TRBJ2-7; maybe TRBD2 (5 bases). The CDR3 consists of 15 residues. Deletions cut 3 bases from V and 5 bases from J, with 17 bases between. Germline loops: CDR1 KGHSH, CDR2 LQKENI. The CDR3 coding sequence is TGTGCCAGCTCACCCCGGAGGCTTCTGGCCAACGAGCAGTACTTC. This encodes CASSPRRLLANEQYF.

This clonotype appeared many times. The gene calls are TRBV20-1 and TRBJ2-1, with D possibly called TRBD1 or TRBD2 (6 bases each). Per germline, CDR1 DFQATT and CDR2 SNEGSKA (reference sequence). The CDR3 has 13 residues. CDR3 protein: CTTGAFSYNEQFF. The CDR3 DNA reads as TGCACGACGGGGGCCTTCTCCTACAATGAGCAGTTCTTC.

The sample holds many counts of this clonotype. This chain uses TRBV5-1 with TRBJ1-2, with 10 positions matching TRBD1. Trimming cost V 9 bases and J 7 bases; bases outside gene matches: 9. Germline CDR1 reads SGHRS; CDR2 reads YFSETQ. The CDR3 length is 13 residues. CDR3 sequence reads: CATATGTGAGYTF. CDR3 DNA sequence: TGCGCCACGGCAACCGGGACAGGGGCTGGCTACACCTTC.

The V call is TRBV7-3, the J call TRBJ2-7; 7 positions match TRBD2. The CDR3 loop spans 14 amino acids. Trimming removed 2 bases from V and 5 bases from J; junction bases left unmatched: 6. Germline loops: CDR1 SGHTA, CDR2 FQGTGA. The CDR3 reads CASSLHGGRNEQYF. CDR3 coding DNA: TGTGCCAGCAGCTTACACGGGGGGAGGAACGAGCAGTACTTC.

The sample holds many counts of this clonotype. The chain couples TRBV7-9 to TRBJ2-7, with D tentatively TRBD1 or TRBD2 (5 bases each). Trimming left V 3 bases short and J 3 bases short, with 6 bases between. The CDR3 loop spans 12 amino acids. In germline, CDR1 is SEHNR, CDR2 FQNEAQ (reference sequence). Written as DNA, the CDR3 is TGTGCCAGCAGCTTGGGGGTCTACGAGCAGTACTTC. Translation: CASSLGVYEQYF. Looking up the rest from reference TRBV7-9 and TRBJ2-7 gives the full variable domain: DTGVSQNPRHKITKRGQNVTFRCDPISEHNRLYWYRQTLGQGPEFLTYFQNEAQLEKSRLLSDRFSAERPKGSFSTLEIQRTEQGDSAMYLCASSLGVYEQYFGPGTRLTVT.

This clonotype occurred many times. V usage is TRBV28 and J usage is TRBJ2-4; 7 positions match TRBD1. J lost 10 bases, V lost 4 bases, and 4 bases had no gene match. Germline loops: CDR1 MDHEN, CDR2 SYDVKM. The CDR3 covers 12 residues. The CDR3 region is CASSSRGLIQYF. CDR3 sequence (DNA): TGTGCCAGCAGTTCCAGGGGGTTAATTCAGTACTTC. The whole variable domain, remainder taken from reference TRBV28 and TRBJ2-4, is DVKVTQSSRYLVKRTGEKVFLECVQDMDHENMFWYRQDPGLGLRLIYFSYDVKMKEKGDIPEGYSVSREKKERFSLILESASTNQTSMYLCASSSRGLIQYFGAGTRLSVL.

This clonotype was counted many times. The chain recombines TRBV5-1 with TRBJ2-3, with D unresolved. This CDR3 spans 12 amino acids. V gave up 3 bases and J gave up 2 bases, with 4 bases separating them. Germline lookup yields CDR1 SGHRS and CDR2 YFSETQ. The CDR3 here is CASSWATDTQYF. The CDR3 nucleotides read TGCGCCAGCAGCTGGGCCACAGATACGCAGTATTTT.

The CDR3 sequence is CASSYILTGEETQYF. The CDR3 DNA reads TGTGCCAGCAGTTATATCCTAACAGGGGAAGAGACCCAGTACTTC. The rearrangement joins TRBV6-5 to TRBJ2-5; TRBD1 matches 7 bases. The CDR3 totals 15 residues. CDR1 MNHEY and CDR2 SVGAGI come from the germline V gene. V lost 3 bases to trimming and J lost 3 bases; unmatched junction nucleotides: 7.

The table lists this clonotype with many counts. The chain carries TRBV20-1 and TRBJ2-1; D is ambiguous. The CDR3 extends over 15 amino acids. Looked up from germline, CDR1 is DFQATT and CDR2 is SNEGSKA (reference sequence). Trimming pared 0 bases from V and 2 bases from J, leaving 11 bases between. CDR3 in DNA: TGCAGTGCTAGAGATGGCTCGGTTACCTACAATGAGCAGTTCTTC. Protein: CSARDGSVTYNEQFF.

This clonotype was counted at least ten times. This sequence joins TRBV19 and TRBJ2-6; no definite D call. The CDR3 is made up of 14 amino acids. The V and J ends lost 5 bases and 0 bases respectively, with 5 bases between them. Germline values: CDR1 LNHDA, CDR2 SQIVND (reference sequence). The CDR3 spells CASSSFSGANVLTF. CDR3 DNA: TGTGCCAGTAGTTCATTCTCTGGGGCCAACGTCCTGACTTTC.